A single sample gave rise to the 25 T cell receptor beta chains below, sequenced in a study of T cell responses to AZD1222 COVID-19 vaccine (dated by TCRdb to the early 2020s). The library was built by means of the immunoSEQ multiplex PCR assay. Sourced from immuneACCESS, this table was stored by TCRdb with only in-frame sequences that have V and J called. A share of the clones is absent; for the studies checked, an unresolved V gene accounts for under half, and the remainder has no known explanation. For this sample the table gives approximately 120,000 clones, of which around 89% were detected only once. The ten largest clones add up to roughly a tenth of the sample. The time point label for this specimen denotes: about 28 days (+/-7) after the second vaccine dose. The sample consisted of peripheral blood, taken 28 days after the second AZD1222 dose. The receptor source for this set is an adult who received the AZD1222 COVID-19 vaccine.

The CDR3: CASSVAASPGNTIYF. The CDR3, as DNA: TGTGCCAGCAGCGTAGCGGCCAGCCCTGGAAACACCATATATTTT. The rearrangement uses TRBV9 and TRBJ1-3; D call uncertain. Trimming cost V 0 bases and J 2 bases, with 9 bases left between them. The CDR3 sequence is 15 residues long. Germline V gene sequence: CDR1 SGDLS, CDR2 YYNGEE.

Here the CDR3 reads CASSLTLTSSYNEQFF. The DNA of the CDR3 is TGTGCCAGCAGCTTAACGTTGACGAGCTCCTACAATGAGCAGTTCTTC. The chain is built from TRBV7-3 and TRBJ2-1; no firm D call. Trimming shortened V by 0 bases and J by 0 bases, and 9 bases separated the two germline ends. CDR1 is SGHTA, CDR2 FQGTGA, per germline. The CDR3 has 16 amino acids.

The genes are TRBV5-1 and TRBJ1-1; D remains ambiguous. Trimming took 2 bases from V and 1 from J, leaving 9 bases between them. CDR3 length: 14 residues. The germline gives CDR1 SGHRS, CDR2 YFSETQ. The CDR3 region is CASSFFGRNTEAFF. The CDR3, as DNA: TGCGCCAGCAGCTTTTTTGGCCGGAACACTGAAGCTTTCTTT. Using reference TRBV5-1 and TRBJ1-1 for the parts outside the CDR3, the full variable domain is KAGVTQTPRYLIKTRGQQVTLSCSPISGHRSVSWYQQTPGQGLQFLFEYFSETQRNKGNFPGRFSGRQFSNSRSEMNVSTLELGDSALYLCASSFFGRNTEAFFGQGTRLTVV.

The chain carries TRBV4-1 and TRBJ1-5, with D unclear. Germline loops: CDR1 MGHRA, CDR2 YSYEKL. V lost 1 base and J lost 5, with 9 bases in between. The CDR3 runs 14 residues. In nucleotides, the CDR3 is TGCGCCAGCAGCCAAGTCCCGGGGTATCAGCCCCAGCATTTT. It yields the protein CASSQVPGYQPQHF.

The rearrangement uses TRBV2 and TRBJ1-6; 8 bases fit TRBD1. The V gene end was trimmed by 4 bases and the J gene end by 5 bases; junction bases not matched to a gene: 1. Germline V gene data show CDR1 as SNHLY and CDR2 as FYNNEI. The CDR3 is 14 amino acids. The chain's CDR3 is CASSGQGNNSPLHF. The DNA for the CDR3 is TGTGCCAGCAGTGGACAGGGGAATAATTCACCCCTCCACTTT.

This clone appeared a single time. The CDR3 DNA reads TGTGCCAGCAGCCACCGGGATCAGCCCCAGCATTTT. It encodes CASSHRDQPQHF. The chain employs TRBV6-2 or TRBV6-3 and TRBJ1-5; D unclear. Trimming left V 6 bases short and J 5 bases short, with 8 bases between. The length of the CDR3 is 12 residues. Germline CDR1 is MNHEY and CDR2 is SVGEGT.

The chain employs TRBV7-2 and TRBJ1-5; D gene uncertain. Germline CDR1 SGHTA, CDR2 FQGNSA. Trimming pared 3 bases from V and 3 bases from J, leaving 6 bases between. The CDR3 sequence is 13 residues long. CDR3 sequence (DNA): TGTGCCAGCAGCTTTCAGACCAATCAGCCCCAGCATTTT. Translation: CASSFQTNQPQHF.

This clone was detected once. V is TRBV7-9 and J is TRBJ1-5, with a tentative D call TRBD1 (5 bases). Per the germline V gene, CDR1 is SEHNR and CDR2 is FQNEAQ (reference sequence). This CDR3 contains 15 residues. The V end lost 0 bases, the J end lost 2 bases, and 8 bases lay between the germline ends. The CDR3 sequence is CASSLATVGNQPQHF. The CDR3 DNA follows: TGTGCCAGCAGCTTAGCGACAGTGGGCAATCAGCCCCAGCATTTT.

The V and J genes are TRBV12-3 or TRBV12-4 and TRBJ2-7, with D possibly matching TRBD2 (5 bases). This CDR3 comprises 13 residues. Trimming removed 6 bases from V and 3 bases from J, with 12 bases in between. The CDR3 here is CASSLLRGYEQYF. The CDR3, as DNA: TGTGCCAGCAGCCTCCTCCGGGGCTACGAGCAGTACTTC.

The chain combines TRBV7-9 with TRBJ2-7; D gene ambiguous. CDR1 is SEHNR and CDR2 is FQNEAQ in the germline V gene (reference sequence). The CDR3 is 14 residues long. The V gene lost 4 bases and the J gene lost 2 bases, with 12 bases spanning the gap. This CDR3 is CASSSPLLTYEQYF. CDR3 bases: TGTGCCAGCAGCTCTCCGCTCTTGACCTACGAGCAGTACTTC.

This chain uses TRBV19 with TRBJ2-7; 8 bases align to TRBD1. There are 13 residues in the CDR3. The ends lost 5 bases at V and 4 bases at J; junction bases unmatched: 4. Per germline, CDR1 LNHDA and CDR2 SQIVND (reference sequence). CDR3 amino acids: CASSPQGAYEQYF. CDR3 DNA sequence: TGTGCCAGTAGTCCCCAGGGGGCTTACGAGCAGTACTTC.

This chain uses TRBV6-5 with TRBJ1-5, with D possibly being TRBD1 (5 bases). In germline, CDR1 is MNHEY, CDR2 SVGAGI. This CDR3 region has 13 residues. Trimming stripped 5 bases from V and 7 bases from J, with 12 bases between. CDR3 amino acids: CASSIRGTQPQHF. CDR3 DNA sequence: TGTGCCAGCAGTATTCGGGGGACGCAGCCCCAGCATTTT.

V and J are TRBV4-1 and TRBJ1-6; no reliable D call. In germline, CDR1 is MGHRA, CDR2 YSYEKL. The V and J ends lost 4 bases and 7 bases respectively, with 20 bases between them. The CDR3 length is 17 residues. CDR3 sequence reads: CASSRSIPTGENSPLHF. In nucleotides, the CDR3 is TGCGCCAGCAGCCGAAGTATCCCCACCGGGGAGAATTCACCCCTCCACTTT.

The chain uses TRBV28 and TRBJ2-2; 8 bases line up with TRBD2. Germline-derived CDR1 and CDR2 are MDHEN and SYDVKM. This CDR3 contains 14 residues. V was clipped by 7 bases and J by 5 bases; unmatched bases: 6. The CDR3 loop reads CASTGGRRTGELFF. In DNA form, the CDR3 reads TGTGCCAGCACGGGAGGGAGAAGGACCGGGGAGCTGTTTTTT.

The rearrangement links TRBV7-9 to TRBJ2-1; D gene unclear. The V and J ends lost 3 bases and 5 bases respectively, with 11 bases between them. Germline V gene lookup returns CDR1 SEHNR and CDR2 FQNEAQ (reference sequence). The CDR3 loop spans 14 amino acids. In DNA, the CDR3 is TGTGCCAGCAGCTTGGGGTACCAGGACAATGAGCAGTTCTTC. Its protein product is CASSLGYQDNEQFF.

The chain combines TRBV5-8 with TRBJ1-2; D not resolved. Germline V gene sequence: CDR1 SGHTS, CDR2 YDEGEE. The V gene lost 2 bases and the J gene lost 2 bases, with 7 bases spanning the gap. The CDR3 consists of 13 residues. The CDR3 spells CASSLVSNYGYTF. In nucleotides, the CDR3 is TGTGCCAGCAGCTTAGTGTCAAACTATGGCTACACCTTC.

The genes are TRBV9 and TRBJ2-1; D call uncertain. Trimming took 4 bases from V and 5 from J, leaving 10 bases between them. This CDR3 has 13 amino acids. Germline V gives CDR1 SGDLS, CDR2 YYNGEE. DNA of the CDR3: TGTGCCAGCAGCCCCAACTACGACAATGAGCAGTTCTTC. Amino acids: CASSPNYDNEQFF.

The V and J genes are TRBV2 and TRBJ2-1; possibly TRBD1 or TRBD2 for D (5 bases each). V shed 6 bases and J shed 6 bases, with 12 bases lying between them. Germline CDR1 is SNHLY and CDR2 is FYNNEI. The CDR3 sequence is 13 residues long. The CDR3 loop is CASSRDPPNEQFF. The CDR3 nucleotides read TGTGCCAGCAGCCGGGACCCCCCCAATGAGCAGTTCTTC.

The rearrangement links TRBV5-1 to TRBJ2-1; weak D call: TRBD1 (7 bases). V dropped 4 bases and J dropped 7 bases, with 15 bases sitting between them. Looked up from germline, CDR1 is SGHRS and CDR2 is YFSETQ. The length of the CDR3 is 14 residues. CDR3 bases: TGCGCCAGCAGCACCGGGCAGGGGGGTAATGAGCAGTTCTTC. Protein sequence: CASSTGQGGNEQFF. The full variable domain, with the rest looked up from reference TRBV5-1 and TRBJ2-1, is KAGVTQTPRYLIKTRGQQVTLSCSPISGHRSVSWYQQTPGQGLQFLFEYFSETQRNKGNFPGRFSGRQFSNSRSEMNVSTLELGDSALYLCASSTGQGGNEQFFGPGTRLTVL.

The chain couples TRBV7-2 to TRBJ2-7; TRBD1 agrees at 7 bases. Trimming took 5 bases from V and 1 from J; bases not matched to a gene: 5. Germline assignment: CDR1 SGHTA and CDR2 FQGNSA. There are 14 residues in the CDR3. The CDR3 loop reads CASSLRDRSYEQYF. The CDR3, as DNA: TGTGCCAGCAGCCTAAGGGACAGATCCTACGAGCAGTACTTC.

The chain joins TRBV3-1 (or the pseudogene TRBV3-2) to TRBJ2-1, with 11 bases matching TRBD2. This CDR3 has 18 residues. Germline CDR1 and CDR2: LGHDT and YNNKEL (reference sequence). With 1 base clipped from V and 7 bases from J, the junction kept 12 bases outside the gene matches. The CDR3: CASSQGGPGLAGLNEQFF. DNA of the CDR3: TGTGCCAGCAGCCAAGGCGGACCTGGACTAGCGGGTTTAAATGAGCAGTTCTTC.

The rearrangement joins TRBV7-2 to TRBJ2-7; D assignment may be TRBD1 or TRBD2 (5 bases each). V shed 1 base and J shed 3 bases, with 10 bases lying between them. Per the germline V gene, CDR1 is SGHTA and CDR2 is FQGNSA. The CDR3 runs to 14 residues. CDR3 bases: TGTGCCAGCAGCTTAGACGGGGCCTACTACGAGCAGTACTTC. This sequence encodes CASSLDGAYYEQYF.

V and J are TRBV2 and TRBJ1-1, with D perhaps TRBD1 (6 bases). V was cut by 0 bases and J by 4 bases, with 9 bases left in between. CDR3 size: 14 residues. The germline V gene encodes CDR1 SNHLY and CDR2 FYNNEI. This CDR3 is CASSEAGGLTEAFF. The CDR3 bases are TGTGCCAGCAGTGAAGCGGGGGGGCTCACTGAAGCTTTCTTT.

This chain links TRBV3-1 (or the pseudogene TRBV3-2) with TRBJ2-5; D call uncertain. Germline assignment: CDR1 LGHDT and CDR2 YNNKEL (reference sequence). The CDR3 extends over 13 amino acids. Trimming removed 4 bases at V and 1 base at J, with 7 bases between. As DNA, the CDR3 is TGTGCCAGCAGCCTCGACTTCCAAGAGACCCAGTACTTC. This gives the protein CASSLDFQETQYF.

The chain has TRBV5-1 and TRBJ2-3; 10 bases map to TRBD2. This CDR3 is 15 amino acids long. Germline lookup yields CDR1 SGHRS and CDR2 YFSETQ. The V gene end was trimmed by 3 bases and the J gene end by 4 bases; junction bases not matched to a gene: 5. The CDR3 spells CASSYGTSVPDTQYF. DNA of the CDR3: TGCGCCAGCAGCTATGGGACTAGCGTTCCAGATACGCAGTATTTT.